This T cell receptor beta chain was recorded in a study of PD-L1 blockade in urothelial cancer. Here immunoSEQ multiplex PCR was the method, and the copy in TCRdb shows in-frame clones only, minus some. The sample has over 20,000 clones, approximately 86% seen once. Concerning this clone itself: The antigen remains undetermined.

General study points: Tumor-associated TCR clones expanded more in blood at 3 weeks in patients with durable benefit.

The sequence was collected from a man aged 55 to 69 with urothelial cancer. The material was PBMCs, obtained around atezolizumab (anti-PD-L1) treatment.

The CDR3 loop reads CASSMTGNTEAFF. For the CDR3, the DNA is TGTGCCAGTAGTATGACAGGGAACACTGAAGCTTTCTTT. The chain joins TRBV19 to TRBJ1-1; D perhaps matches TRBD1 (6 bases). Germline V lookup: CDR1 LNHDA, CDR2 SQIVND (reference sequence). With 3 bases removed from V and 1 base from J, the gap between germline ends came to 6 bases. The CDR3 runs to 13 residues.